The 21 T cell receptor beta chains reported below all come from one sample, sequenced in a study of breast tumors, draining lymph nodes, adjacent tissues. Axillary draining lymph nodes of breast cancer patients supplied the node samples. MiXCR was run by TCRdb on the multiplex PCR reads, yielding one entry per CDR3 protein. The sample has approximately 130,000 distinct CDR3 sequences; 20% to 25% are singletons. The sequenced sample consisted of axillary lymph node tissue. These receptors were collected from a female donor with breast cancer. Some clones in this sample may be carry-over from other donors' samples.

This clonotype was detected ten times or more. The rearrangement links TRBV2 to TRBJ2-5; 7 nucleotides line up with TRBD2. The CDR3 has 13 amino acids. Germline trimming cut 2 bases from V and 10 bases from J; bases unmatched to any gene: 7. The germline CDR1 and CDR2 sequences are SNHLY and FYNNEI. The CDR3 DNA follows: TGTGCCAGCAGTGAATATCCTAGCGGAATCCAGTACTTC. Encoded protein: CASSEYPSGIQYF.

J is TRBJ2-7 and V is TRBV7-9; TRBD1 aligns across 7 bases. The trim removed 5 bases at V and 4 bases at J, leaving 11 bases unmatched. Per germline, CDR1 SEHNR and CDR2 FQNEAQ (reference sequence). This CDR3 contains 15 residues. CDR3 in amino acids: CASSEGQVGRYEQYF. CDR3 bases: TGTGCCAGCAGCGAAGGACAGGTCGGCAGGTACGAGCAGTACTTC.

This clonotype was observed at least ten times. The chain uses TRBV20-1 and TRBJ2-7; D is possibly TRBD1 (5 bases). The germline V and J ends were trimmed by 1 base and 4 bases, with 8 bases remaining between them. Germline V gives CDR1 DFQATT, CDR2 SNEGSKA (reference sequence). The CDR3 consists of 12 residues. The CDR3 spells CSARVDSYEQYF. DNA for the CDR3: TGCAGTGCTAGAGTAGACAGTTACGAGCAGTACTTC.

This clonotype came up many times. The J gene is TRBJ1-5, the V gene TRBV20-1; 7 bases fit TRBD1. The V gene end was trimmed by 5 bases and the J gene end by 7 bases; junction bases not matched to a gene: 11. This CDR3 is 14 amino acids long. The V gene's germline CDR1 is DFQATT and CDR2 SNEGSKA (reference sequence). The CDR3 sequence is CSAGRTGAYQPQHF. CDR3 DNA sequence: TGCAGTGCTGGAAGAACAGGGGCCTACCAGCCCCAGCATTTT.

This clonotype was picked up one time. One end of the junction does not line up with germline, which may come from a read error. The chain couples TRBV5-1 to TRBJ1-1; possible D gene TRBD1, 5 bases. Germline V lookup: CDR1 SGHRS, CDR2 YFSETQ. The CDR3 totals 14 residues. CDR3 bases: TGCGCCAGCAGGTGGGGAGGGACGAACGCTGAAGCTTTCTTT. The encoded protein is CASRWGGTNAEAFF.

In regard to this clonotype: Its ends do not fully match the called genes, so a read error is possible. The chain carries TRBV19 and TRBJ2-7, with D perhaps being TRBD1 or TRBD2 (5 bases each). CDR3 length: 13 residues. Germline assignment: CDR1 LNHDA and CDR2 SQIVND (reference sequence). This CDR3 reads CANSTPGLYEQYF. CDR3 DNA: TGTGCCAATAGTACCCCGGGGCTGTACGAGCAGTACTTC.

The chain has TRBV5-6 and TRBJ2-7; 13 positions agree with TRBD2. The germline V gene has CDR1 SGHDT and CDR2 YYEEEE. V trimming: 7 bases; J trimming: 2 bases; junction bases outside the gene matches: 0. This CDR3 contains 13 residues. CDR3 sequence (DNA): TGTGCCAGCGGACTAGCGGGGGCCTACGAGCAGTACTTC. Encoded protein: CASGLAGAYEQYF.

This clonotype was seen ten or more times. This chain joins TRBV6-1 and TRBJ2-1, with a tentative D call TRBD2 (6 bases). The germline V gene has CDR1 MNHNS and CDR2 SASEGT. V was cut by 4 bases and J by 10 bases, with 20 bases left in between. CDR3 length: 15 residues. For the CDR3, the DNA is TGTGCCAGCAGTGTTACGGCGGGATCCGGCATGGAGCAGTTCTTC. Translated: CASSVTAGSGMEQFF.

This clonotype appeared many times. This chain's CDR3 is CASSYSRGVNEQFF. For the CDR3, the DNA is TGTGCCAGCAGTTACTCTCGTGGGGTCAATGAGCAGTTCTTC. J is TRBJ2-1 and V is TRBV6-6; D remains unclear. Trimming stripped 0 bases from V and 6 bases from J, with 9 bases between. The germline CDR1 and CDR2 sequences are MNHNY and SVGAGI (reference sequence). CDR3 length equals 14 residues.

A word on this clonotype: It may be a read error: a sequence one base away is much more abundant. V is TRBV10-3 and J is TRBJ2-1; D is undetermined. Germline CDR1 is ENHRY and CDR2 is SYGVKD. This CDR3 region has 16 residues. This CDR3 is CAISPQRPGSYNEQSF. As DNA, the CDR3 is TGTGCCATCAGCCCCCAACGGCCGGGCTCCTACAATGAGCAGTCCTTC.

This clonotype was detected ten times or more. V is TRBV20-1 and J is TRBJ2-1; D remains unclear. Germline lookup yields CDR1 DFQATT and CDR2 SNEGSKA (reference sequence). Trimming took 3 bases from V and 3 from J, leaving 3 bases between them. The CDR3 covers 11 residues. The CDR3 bases are TGCAGTGCTAGGCTCTACAATGAGCAGTTCTTC. The encoded protein is CSARLYNEQFF.

To note about this clonotype: Being one base from a much bigger clone, this may be a read error. The chain couples TRBV30 to TRBJ2-7; TRBD1 matches at 8 bases. Looked up from germline, CDR1 is GTSNPN and CDR2 is SVGIG (reference sequence). The CDR3 sequence is 15 residues long. CDR3 in amino acids: CAWSVGGQGAPERYF. In DNA, the CDR3 is TGTGCCTGGAGTGTAGGAGGTCAGGGGGCGCCCGAGCGGTACTTC.

The table lists this clonotype with many counts. V is TRBV20-1 and J is TRBJ2-3, with 7 positions matching TRBD2. The CDR3 is 14 residues long. After removal of 6 bases from V and 2 bases from J, the junction contained 8 bases not matched to a gene. Germline CDR1 DFQATT, CDR2 SNEGSKA (reference sequence). The chain's CDR3 is CSADKGGVTDTQYF. For the CDR3, the DNA is TGCAGTGCCGACAAGGGAGGGGTCACAGATACGCAGTATTTT.

Ten or more counts support this clonotype. V is TRBV7-3 and J is TRBJ2-3, with TRBD2 matching over 8 bases. The CDR3 spans 16 residues. V lost 5 bases to trimming and J lost 4 bases; unmatched junction nucleotides: 11. Germline lookup yields CDR1 SGHTA and CDR2 FQGTGA. CDR3 coding DNA: TGTGCCAGCAGCCCCGGCGTAGCGGGGAGGGCAGATACGCAGTATTTT. This sequence encodes CASSPGVAGRADTQYF.

This clonotype was observed at least ten times. The genes are TRBV4-1 and TRBJ2-3, with a weak D call TRBD2 (7 bases). This CDR3 region has 16 residues. V was clipped by 3 bases and J by 1 base, with 14 bases between them. CDR1 is MGHRA, CDR2 YSYEKL, per germline. The chain's CDR3 is CASSQGRGGRTDTQYF. The CDR3 DNA is TGCGCCAGCAGCCAGGGGAGGGGGGGGCGCACAGATACGCAGTATTTT.

This clonotype showed up many times. The genes are TRBV12-5 and TRBJ2-5; D is undetermined. V lost 5 bases and J 3 bases, leaving 7 bases between the germline ends. This CDR3 has 12 residues. CDR1 and CDR2 from the germline V gene are LGHNT and FRNRAP. CDR3 sequence (DNA): TGTGCTAGTGGTCTGACTGAAGAGACCCAGTACTTC. Translation gives CASGLTEETQYF.

Ten or more counts support this clonotype. The chain uses TRBV7-8 and TRBJ2-2; D is unclear. The CDR3 runs 16 residues. V was trimmed by 2 bases and J by 2 bases, leaving 12 bases between them. The germline CDR1 and CDR2 sequences are SGHVS and FQNEAQ. The CDR3 DNA reads as TGTGCCAGCAGCTTAAGGGCGGCGGCAAACACCGGGGAGCTGTTTTTT. It codes for CASSLRAAANTGELFF.

This clonotype was recorded at least ten times. The chain uses TRBV5-5 and TRBJ2-2; 9 bases fit TRBD2. This CDR3 comprises 15 residues. The germline V gene has CDR1 SGHKS and CDR2 YYEKEE (reference sequence). V lost 5 bases and J lost 1; bases outside the gene matches: 3. The CDR3 nucleotides read TGTGCCAGCAGGGTGACTAGCGGGAACACCGGGGAGCTGTTTTTT. This codes for CASRVTSGNTGELFF.

This clonotype was counted many times. The V gene is TRBV20-1, the J gene TRBJ2-1; tentatively, D is TRBD2 (5 bases). Per the germline V gene, CDR1 is DFQATT and CDR2 is SNEGSKA (reference sequence). V was pared by 1 base and J by 0 bases, with 13 bases between. This CDR3 spans 16 amino acids. The CDR3 region is CSARGWSGSSYNEQFF. CDR3 DNA: TGCAGTGCTAGAGGGTGGAGCGGAAGCTCCTACAATGAGCAGTTCTTC.

A few counts support this clonotype. This clone may be a read error of a much larger clone one base away. The V call is TRBV2, the J call TRBJ2-7; the match to TRBD1 covers 11 bases. J was trimmed by 4 bases and V by 10 bases; bases with no gene match: 9. The CDR3 spans 14 residues. Germline CDR1 and CDR2: SNHLY and FYNNEI. Written as DNA, the CDR3 is TGTGCCAACCACGGGACAGGGGGAATTTACGAGCAGTACTTC. Translating gives CANHGTGGIYEQYF.

This clonotype was found many times. This chain links TRBV29-1 with TRBJ2-7, with D perhaps TRBD1 (5 bases). Germline CDR1 is SQVTM and CDR2 is ANQGSEA. V was pared by 7 bases and J by 0 bases, with 13 bases between. The length of the CDR3 is 13 residues. The CDR3 sequence: CSAQDTASYEQYF. CDR3 sequence (DNA): TGCAGCGCCCAGGACACGGCCTCCTACGAGCAGTACTTC.